The rows below give T cell receptor beta chains drawn from one sample of a study of monozygotic twins with inflammatory bowel disease. Reprocessing the 5' RACE reads, TCRdb reports a single entry for every CDR3 protein and omits DNA. The clone table shows some 190,000 distinct CDR3 sequences, with the ten largest holding more than 7.5%. The material sequenced was blood. These receptors were collected from a human donor with ulcerative colitis or Crohn's disease, or a healthy co-twin of an affected twin (not recorded which). The CDR3 runs from the conserved cysteine through the conserved F or W.

J: TRBJ1-2
length: 12
V: TRBV5-4
CDR3: CASSFEQYGYTF

J: TRBJ1-6
length: 13
V: TRBV12-3/TRBV12-4
CDR3: CASSLDTLSPLHF

J: TRBJ1-1
length: 13
V: TRBV19
CDR3: CASSIGENTEAFF

J: TRBJ1-1
length: 13
V: TRBV10-3
CDR3: CAIQGAKNTEAFF

J: TRBJ1-1
length: 17
V: TRBV19
CDR3: CASSIGQAMMGYTEAFF

J: TRBJ1-1
length: 15
V: TRBV6-5
CDR3: CASSYVGSADTEAFF

J: TRBJ2-2
length: 13
V: TRBV6-5
CDR3: CAVTQGVTGELFF

J: TRBJ2-3
length: 16
V: TRBV7-3
CDR3: CASSLMEAGGLDTQYF

J: TRBJ1-5
length: 14
V: TRBV30
CDR3: CAWTQQGGNQPQHF

J: TRBJ1-1
length: 14
V: TRBV11-2
CDR3: CASSLDLGSAEAFF

J: TRBJ2-3
length: 15
V: TRBV9
CDR3: CASSPKNRGTDTQYF

J: TRBJ2-1
length: 15
V: TRBV6-1
CDR3: CASRGAGAYRETQFF

J: TRBJ1-5
length: 13
V: TRBV12-3/TRBV12-4
CDR3: CASAGGGNQPQHF

J: TRBJ2-5
length: 14
V: TRBV20-1
CDR3: CSARDPTGRETQYF

J: TRBJ1-5
length: 16
V: TRBV6-1
CDR3: CASSEQLPNSNQPQHF

J: TRBJ1-1
length: 12
V: TRBV20-1
CDR3: CSAREWDTEAFF

J: TRBJ1-1
length: 14
V: TRBV28
CDR3: CASSSKGGRTEAFF

J: TRBJ2-2
length: 15
V: TRBV5-5
CDR3: CASSLAPREVGELFF

J: TRBJ2-1
length: 14
V: TRBV5-1
CDR3: CASSLFGEYNEQFF

J: TRBJ2-3
length: 16
V: TRBV5-1
CDR3: CASSVATSGSTDTQYF

J: TRBJ1-1
length: 14
V: TRBV4-2
CDR3: CASSLKNTDGEAFF

J: TRBJ1-5
length: 15
V: TRBV4-2
CDR3: CASSQESSSNQPQHF

J: TRBJ2-1
length: 14
V: TRBV5-5
CDR3: CASSLDSPYNEQFF

J: TRBJ1-4
length: 12
V: TRBV2
CDR3: CASRLQNEKLFF

J: TRBJ2-5
length: 11
V: TRBV20-1
CDR3: CSARDLGTQYF

J: TRBJ1-1
length: 14
V: TRBV5-6
CDR3: CASSLGHGSTEAFF

J: TRBJ1-2
length: 15
V: TRBV5-1
CDR3: CASSLPGLGDYGYTF

J: TRBJ2-3
length: 16
V: TRBV7-9
CDR3: CASSLAGYTSTDTQYF

J: TRBJ1-2
length: 13
V: TRBV7-8
CDR3: CASSLGRFYGYTF

J: TRBJ2-2
length: 15
V: TRBV6-5
CDR3: CASSYEGADTGELFF

J: TRBJ1-6
length: 16
V: TRBV7-2
CDR3: CASSLPGRSYNSPLHF

J: TRBJ1-1
length: 14
V: TRBV29-1
CDR3: CSVDSAGLYSEAFF

J: TRBJ2-3
length: 14
V: TRBV3-1
CDR3: CASSSPASTDTQYF

J: TRBJ2-7
length: 17
V: TRBV14
CDR3: CASSQAAGARAAYEQYF

J: TRBJ2-5
length: 12
V: TRBV5-3
CDR3: CARSLGGETQYF

J: TRBJ2-1
length: 15
V: TRBV7-9
CDR3: CASSLEAGFYNEQFF

J: TRBJ2-1
length: 16
V: TRBV7-2
CDR3: CASSKAPAGGYNEQFF